This T cell receptor beta chain was documented in a study of CD8 T cells in Susac syndrome (dated by TCRdb to the late 2010s). For the study in its entirety: The study used repertoire sequencing to test whether antigen drove CD8+ T cell activation and differentiation in Susac syndrome. Clonality of the CD8+ T cell repertoire was compared between roughly twelve healthy donors, approximately 14 Susac syndrome patients and 15 multiple sclerosis patients.

Peripheral blood CD8+ and CD4+ T cells from healthy donors, Susac syndrome patients and multiple sclerosis patients were profiled using high-throughput TCR beta sequencing. Multiple sclerosis controls were treatment-naive patients with stable or active relapsing-remitting disease fulfilling revised McDonald criteria. Bulk CD8+ and CD4+ T cells were purified by magnetic negative isolation, while CD8+ TEMRA cells were enriched using FACS. Blood was drawn into EDTA tubes, processed within 24 hours, and PBMCs were isolated by density gradient centrifugation. PBMCs intended for TCR sequencing were cryopreserved in liquid nitrogen and thawed later in a water bath at 37 degrees C. Purity of sorted or isolated CD4+, CD8+ and CD8+ TEMRA cells was at least 90%. The investigation overall reported the following: The number of individuals in the TCR sequencing and HLA analysis was acknowledged as relatively small.

As for this clonotype: No cognate antigen has been identified for it. There are no base qualities to consult, and no much larger clone falls within one base.

In the germline V gene, CDR1 corresponds to MDHEN and CDR2 to SYDVKM. From cysteine to phenylalanine, the CDR3 is 14 amino acids long. Only the CDR3 portion is preserved as DNA: 42 bases, with reading frame beginning at the first base. The germline ends are 11 bases apart after V is trimmed by 6 bases and J by 0 bases. RNA was extracted using the RNeasy kit, and about 0.45 to 1 ug of the RNA was reverse transcribed with random hexamers. The immunoSEQ multiplex PCR assay, which covers 54 Vbeta and 13 Jbeta segments, was used to amplify TCR beta CDR3 regions. Bias from PCR amplification was corrected by using a synthetic template baseline for primer optimization and for computational correction. The source study handled its data this way. Only productive sequences were kept, with reads annotated to V, D and J genes according to IMGT and analyzed in immunoSEQ Analyzer. Clonality was computed as one minus Shannon entropy normalized by log2 of the number of productive unique sequences. For each patient and control, public and private clones were evaluated among the 100 most prevalent clones. A clone was defined as Susac-specific if it was absent from the healthy and MS cohorts, from roughly 990 published viral clones and from other ImmuneACCESS disease sequences. TCRdb passed the public sequencing reads through fastp at Q25 and MiXCR, retaining productive beta sequences. Entries that share a CDR3 protein sequence are merged under the most common genes and DNA. These V and J calls derive from TCRdb rather than the authors' analysis. A total of about 300,000 distinct CDR3 sequences appear in this sample, 80% to 90% of them only once. The ten biggest clones cover approximately 0.12% of the sample.

The sequence came from a human donor with multiple sclerosis. Input material: CD8+ T cells from PBMCs. This sequence uses TRBV28 and TRBJ1-1; the D segment could be TRBD1, given 5 matching bases. The DNA sequence is as follows: TGTGCCAGCAGCTTAGGGGTCCTGAACACTGAAGCTTTCTTT. This translates into CASSLGVLNTEAFF. The CDR3 plus the reference TRBV28 and TRBJ1-1 genes for the other parts give the full variable domain: DVKVTQSSRYLVKRTGEKVFLECVQDMDHENMFWYRQDPGLGLRLIYFSYDVKMKEKGDIPEGYSVSREKKERFSLILESASTNQTSMYLCASSLGVLNTEAFFGQGTRLTVV.